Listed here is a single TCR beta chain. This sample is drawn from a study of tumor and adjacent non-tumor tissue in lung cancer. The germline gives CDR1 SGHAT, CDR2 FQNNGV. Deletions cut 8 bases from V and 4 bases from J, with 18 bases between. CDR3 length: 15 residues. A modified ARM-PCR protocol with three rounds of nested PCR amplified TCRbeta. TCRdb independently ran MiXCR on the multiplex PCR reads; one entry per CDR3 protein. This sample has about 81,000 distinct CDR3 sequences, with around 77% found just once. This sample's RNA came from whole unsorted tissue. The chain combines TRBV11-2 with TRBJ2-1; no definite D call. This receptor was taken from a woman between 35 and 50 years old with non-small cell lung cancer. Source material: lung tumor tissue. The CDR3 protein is CASGIGVGSYNEQFF. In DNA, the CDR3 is TGTGCCAGCGGCATTGGCGTAGGCTCTTACAATGAGCAGTTCTTC.